The 3 T cell receptor beta chains given below trace back to one sample, sequenced in a study of cytomegalovirus exposure and HLA in healthy donors. PCR primers comprised 60 Vbeta and 13 Jbeta primers. TCRdb's table, derived via immunoSEQ multiplex PCR, lists solely in-frame clones and lacks some. The sample has around 150,000 clones; roughly four fifths are singletons. Material for sequencing was PBMCs. Every receptor here comes from a man in his forties in good health and CMV-seropositive.

This clone was picked up a small number of times. This chain links TRBV4-3 with TRBJ2-4, with a tentative D call TRBD1 (8 bases). CDR1 LGHNA and CDR2 YSLEER come from the germline V gene. The V gene lost 3 bases and the J gene lost 1 base, with 22 bases spanning the gap. The CDR3 is made up of 19 amino acids. Here the CDR3 DNA reads TGCGCCAGCAGCCACAAAGGACAGGGAGGGAGTTTGGCCAAAAACATTCAGTACTTC. It encodes CASSHKGQGGSLAKNIQYF.

Remarks on this clone: Other DNA sequences in the sample encode the same CDR3. The gene calls are TRBV30 and TRBJ1-1; D may be TRBD1 (6 bases). CDR1 is GTSNPN and CDR2 is SVGIG in the germline V gene (reference sequence). Trimming took off 0 bases at V and 3 bases at J, with 8 bases between the two ends. This CDR3 has 13 amino acids. In nucleotides, the CDR3 is TGTGCCTGGAGTGTAGGGGGTGACACTGAAGCTTTCTTT. Amino acid sequence: CAWSVGGDTEAFF.

The rearrangement links TRBV19 to TRBJ1-2; perhaps TRBD1 as D (6 bases). Trimming shortened V by 6 bases and J by 4 bases, and 21 bases separated the two germline ends. CDR1 is LNHDA and CDR2 is SQIVND in the germline V gene (reference sequence). The CDR3 extends over 16 amino acids. The CDR3 DNA is TGTGCCAGTAGCCCTCCCGGGACACTTTCTCGCTATGGCTACACCTTC. This translates into CASSPPGTLSRYGYTF.